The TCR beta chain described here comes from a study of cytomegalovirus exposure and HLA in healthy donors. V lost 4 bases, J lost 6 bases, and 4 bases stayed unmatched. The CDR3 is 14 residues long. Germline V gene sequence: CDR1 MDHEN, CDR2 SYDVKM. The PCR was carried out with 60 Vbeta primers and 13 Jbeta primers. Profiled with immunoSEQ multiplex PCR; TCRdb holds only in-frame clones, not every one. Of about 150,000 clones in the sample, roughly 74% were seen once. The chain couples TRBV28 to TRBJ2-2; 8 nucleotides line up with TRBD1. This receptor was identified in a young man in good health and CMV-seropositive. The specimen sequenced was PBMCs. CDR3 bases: TGTGCCAGCAGTTGGACAGGGATGGCCGGGGAGCTGTTTTTT. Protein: CASSWTGMAGELFF.